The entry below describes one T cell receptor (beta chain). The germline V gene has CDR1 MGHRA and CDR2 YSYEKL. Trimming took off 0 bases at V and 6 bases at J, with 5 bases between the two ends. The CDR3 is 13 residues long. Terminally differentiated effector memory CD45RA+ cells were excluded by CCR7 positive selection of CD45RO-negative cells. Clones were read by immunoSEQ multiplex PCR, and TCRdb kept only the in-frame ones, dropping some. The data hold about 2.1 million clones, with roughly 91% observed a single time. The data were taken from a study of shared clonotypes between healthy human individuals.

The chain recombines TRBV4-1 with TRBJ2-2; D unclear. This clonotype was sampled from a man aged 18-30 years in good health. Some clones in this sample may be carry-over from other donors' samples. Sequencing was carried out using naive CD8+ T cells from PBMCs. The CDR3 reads CASSQEAAGELFF. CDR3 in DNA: TGCGCCAGCAGCCAAGAGGCGGCCGGGGAGCTGTTTTTT.